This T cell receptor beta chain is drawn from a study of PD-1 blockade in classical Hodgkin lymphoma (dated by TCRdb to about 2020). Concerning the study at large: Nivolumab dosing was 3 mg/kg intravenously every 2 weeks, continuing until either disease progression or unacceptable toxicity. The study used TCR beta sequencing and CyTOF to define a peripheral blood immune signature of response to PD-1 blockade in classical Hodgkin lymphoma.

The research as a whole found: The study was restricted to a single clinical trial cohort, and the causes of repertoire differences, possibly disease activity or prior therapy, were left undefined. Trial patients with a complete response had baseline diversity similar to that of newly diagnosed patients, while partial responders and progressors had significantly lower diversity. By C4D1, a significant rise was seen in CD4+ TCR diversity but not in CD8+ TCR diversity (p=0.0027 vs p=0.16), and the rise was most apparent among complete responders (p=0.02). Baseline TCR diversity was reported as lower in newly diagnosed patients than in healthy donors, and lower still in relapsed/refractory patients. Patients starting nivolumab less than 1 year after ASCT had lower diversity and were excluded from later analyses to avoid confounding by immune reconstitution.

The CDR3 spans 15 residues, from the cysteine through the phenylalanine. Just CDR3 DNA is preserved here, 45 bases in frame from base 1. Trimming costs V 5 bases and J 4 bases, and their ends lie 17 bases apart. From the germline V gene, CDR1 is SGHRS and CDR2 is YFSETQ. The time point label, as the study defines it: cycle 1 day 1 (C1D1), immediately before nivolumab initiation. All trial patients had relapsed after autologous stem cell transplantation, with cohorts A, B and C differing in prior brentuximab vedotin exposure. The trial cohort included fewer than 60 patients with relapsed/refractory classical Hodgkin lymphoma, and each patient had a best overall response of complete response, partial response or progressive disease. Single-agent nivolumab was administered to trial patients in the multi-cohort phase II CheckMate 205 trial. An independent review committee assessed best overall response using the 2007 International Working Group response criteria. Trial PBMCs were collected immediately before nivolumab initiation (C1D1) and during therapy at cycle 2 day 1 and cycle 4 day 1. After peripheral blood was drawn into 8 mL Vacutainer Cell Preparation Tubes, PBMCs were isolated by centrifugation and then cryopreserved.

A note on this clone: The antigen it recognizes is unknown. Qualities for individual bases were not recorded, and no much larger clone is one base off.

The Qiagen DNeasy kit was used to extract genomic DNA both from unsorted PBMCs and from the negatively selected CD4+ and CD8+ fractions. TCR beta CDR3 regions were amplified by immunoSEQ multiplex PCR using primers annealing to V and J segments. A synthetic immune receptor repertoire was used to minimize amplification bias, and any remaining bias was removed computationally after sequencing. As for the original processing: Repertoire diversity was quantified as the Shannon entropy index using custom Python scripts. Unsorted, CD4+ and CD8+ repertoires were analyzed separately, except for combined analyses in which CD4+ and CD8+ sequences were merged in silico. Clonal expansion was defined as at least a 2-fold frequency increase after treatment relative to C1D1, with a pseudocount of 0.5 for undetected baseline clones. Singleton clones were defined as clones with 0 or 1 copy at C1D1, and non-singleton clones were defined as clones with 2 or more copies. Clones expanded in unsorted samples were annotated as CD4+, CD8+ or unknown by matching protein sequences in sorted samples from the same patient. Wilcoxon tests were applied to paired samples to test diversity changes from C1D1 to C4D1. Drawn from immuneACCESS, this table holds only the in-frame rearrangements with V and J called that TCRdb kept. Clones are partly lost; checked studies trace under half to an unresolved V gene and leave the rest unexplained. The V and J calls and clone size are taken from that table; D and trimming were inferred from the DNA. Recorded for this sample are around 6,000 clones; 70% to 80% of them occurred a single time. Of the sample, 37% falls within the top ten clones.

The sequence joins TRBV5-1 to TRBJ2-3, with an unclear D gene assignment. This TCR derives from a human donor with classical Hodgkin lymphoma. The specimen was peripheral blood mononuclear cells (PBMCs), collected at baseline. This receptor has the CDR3 CASSRNYEKADTQYF. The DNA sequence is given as TGCGCCAGCAGTCGAAATTATGAGAAGGCAGATACGCAGTATTTT.